This T cell receptor beta chain was profiled in a study of blood T cell repertoires in COVID-19. Study at large: In each case, the material was cDNA or gDNA derived from T cells, B-cell-depleted T cells, or PBMCs.

The CDR3 length is 13 residues. Trimming cost V 7 bases and J 4 bases, with 14 bases left between them. Germline-derived CDR1 and CDR2 are SQVTM and ANQGSEA. Authors' analysis steps: Amplification of reference gene primers was used by the study to estimate nucleated cell counts. Using immunoSEQ multiplex PCR, the repertoire was profiled, and TCRdb retains in-frame clones only, with some absent. D and trimming were read from the DNA, whereas the V and J calls and clone size are those reported in that table. The sample shows about 140,000 clones, 70% to 90% of them seen only once. The chain is built from TRBV29-1 and TRBJ1-5; D gene uncertain. Sequenced material: peripheral blood. The TCR originated in a human donor in a cohort sampled during active COVID-19. The CDR3 DNA reads TGCAGCGCCCTAGTAGGCGGAAATCAGCCCCAGCATTTT. Translated: CSALVGGNQPQHF.